This T cell receptor beta chain was recorded in a study of blood T cell repertoires in COVID-19. Background on the study: Nucleic acid was either cDNA or gDNA, and it came from T cells, B-cell-depleted T cells, or PBMCs.

As processed by the authors: How many nucleated cells were present was estimated from reference gene primer amplification. Measured with immunoSEQ multiplex PCR; TCRdb has only the in-frame clones, and not every one. That table furnishes V, J and clone size, whereas the DNA furnished D and trimming. The data contain 280,000 or so clones, 89% of them singletons. V dropped 4 bases and J dropped 0; count of bases not matched to a gene: 2. The CDR3 sequence is 14 residues long. The germline CDR1 and CDR2 sequences are SGHNT and YENEEA. Only one count was recorded for this clone. This chain connects TRBV11-3 to TRBJ1-1; 7 nucleotides agree with TRBD1. The TCR sequence derives from a woman aged 55-69 years with acute or convalescent COVID-19. Sequenced sample: peripheral blood. The CDR3 DNA is TGTGCCAGCAGCTCCGGACAGGTGAACACTGAAGCTTTCTTT. Translation: CASSSGQVNTEAFF.